The T cell receptor beta chain under discussion was sequenced for a study of CD8+ T cells in alopecia areata. Across the study: Treatment of the treated patients consisted of oral tofacitinib, 5 to 10 mg twice daily.

cDNA reverse transcribed from extracted RNA served as the sequencing template. Profiled with immunoSEQ multiplex PCR; TCRdb holds only in-frame clones, not every one. This sample has 150,000 to 250,000 clones, with 45% to 75% found just once. This clone turned up a few times. Germline values: CDR1 ENHRY, CDR2 SYGVKD. This CDR3 region has 16 residues. Deletions cut 2 bases from V and 2 bases from J, with 10 bases between. Treatment reported: oral pan-JAK inhibitor, 5-10 mg twice daily. The chain uses TRBV10-3 and TRBJ2-6; the D is unclear. The starting material was CD4+ T cells sorted from blood, obtained at week 4, from a patient treated with tofacitinib. The source of this sequence is a human donor with alopecia areata. Here the CDR3 reads CAISEKNSPGANVLTF. In DNA, the CDR3 is TGTGCCATCAGTGAGAAAAACAGCCCTGGGGCCAACGTCCTGACTTTC.